The text below deals with one TCR beta chain. Its recognized antigen is unknown. No much larger clonotype is one base removed from it; base qualities were not supplied. Other nucleotide sequences in the sample specify the same CDR3. This specimen belongs to a study of T cell responses to AZD1222 COVID-19 vaccine (dated by TCRdb to the early 2020s). Broadly, across the study: Because spike-specific TCR depth and breadth did not differ between the two schedules, AZD1222 recipients who got a second dose at roughly 4 weeks were pooled with those who got a second dose at roughly 12 weeks. A total of about 240 trial participants underwent TCR sequencing, of whom approximately 210 received two doses of AZD1222 and about 26 received two doses of the MenACWY control vaccine. Trial participants were enrolled by age into subgroups of 18-55, 56-69 and 70-plus years, and around 150, 28 and 57 TCR-sequenced participants, respectively, were included in these subgroups. Study-level results and caveats: Reportedly, close to half of the unique spike-specific TCRs recognized epitopes lying outside the regions that are mutated in the B.1.351 and B.1.1.7 variants. Conclusions about previously exposed vaccinees are limited because only six or seven AZD1222 recipients were SARS-CoV-2 seropositive at baseline. Most participants were white British and females outnumbered males, and the authors suggested that clonal diversity may have been underestimated. The 56-69-year group was small, and its depth increase did not reach significance, likely because of low power. The whole spike protein was spanned by vaccine-associated CD4 TCRs, and dominant responses were seen in regions 160-218 and 743-854. Because no day 14 peak-response samples were available, repertoires were characterized only after the peak T cell response. After two AZD1222 doses, both the breadth and the depth of spike-specific TCRs were significantly higher than at day 0 and than in MenACWY recipients.

The CDR3 regions of human TCRbeta chains were analyzed by immunosequencing. The authors processed their data as follows. TCRs in the repertoires were matched against a reference library of SARS-CoV-2-specific TCRs that had been generated with the MIRA antigen-specificity platform. Breadth was defined as the fraction of unique TCRs that were SARS-CoV-2-associated. Depth was defined as the fraction of total T cells that were SARS-CoV-2-associated. Using the MIRA data, each spike-specific TCR was assigned both to the spike region to which the TCR was reactive and to a CD4 or CD8 class. Log10-transformed breadth and depth values were compared by one-way ANOVA with Sidak's multiple comparisons tests. TCRdb carries this immuneACCESS record with in-frame sequences only. Its versions omit some clonotypes, under half of them owing to an unresolved V gene in the studies checked, with the rest unexplained. V and J calls and clone size are those listed in that table; D and trimming were worked out from the DNA. The sample table contains about 180,000 clones; only one count was recorded for 70% to 90% of them. Approximately 0.5% of the sample belongs to the ten largest clones.

The CDR3 runs 12 residues from the cysteine to the phenylalanine. CDR3 DNA only is kept here, 36 bases in frame from base 1. Trimming takes 2 bases from V and 4 bases from J, and the germline ends sit 5 bases apart. Per the germline V gene, SGHTA is the CDR1 and FQGTGA is the CDR2. What the time point label conveys for this sample: baseline before first vaccination. Samples from vaccinated people were obtained from the UK trials COV001 and COV002, which included a single-blind randomized controlled phase 2/3 trial of AZD1222 (ChAdOx1 nCoV-19) in healthy adults. For TCRbeta chain sequencing, PBMC samples from trial participants were taken at day 0 and at day 28 after the second dose.

The chain uses TRBV7-3 and TRBJ2-5, with no confidently assigned D gene. The sequence was collected from an adult in good health. Material: peripheral blood, obtained on day 0 of AZD1222 vaccination. The CDR3 protein is CASSLERETQYF. Here is the DNA: TGTGCCAGCAGCTTAGAACGAGAGACCCAGTACTTC.